These 4 T cell receptor beta chains share one sample of origin, sequenced in a study of blood T cell repertoires in COVID-19. The repertoire was sequenced with immunoSEQ multiplex PCR; TCRdb's copy has only in-frame clones and lacks some. The repertoire holds around 280,000 clones, around 86% seen once, with 1.3% in the top ten. Sequenced material: peripheral blood. The origin of the receptors is a man aged 70-80 years with acute or convalescent COVID-19.

The J gene is TRBJ2-1, the V gene TRBV9; TRBD2 aligns across 9 bases. The CDR3 has 14 residues. Germline values: CDR1 SGDLS, CDR2 YYNGEE. V was pared by 2 bases and J by 8 bases, with 5 bases of the junction left unmatched. The CDR3, as DNA: TGTGCCAGCAGCGTGAGCGGGGGGACCGATGAGCAGTTCTTC. This gives the protein CASSVSGGTDEQFF. Filled out from reference TRBV9 and TRBJ2-1, the complete variable domain reads DSGVTQTPKHLITATGQRVTLRCSPRSGDLSVYWYQQSLDQGLQFLIQYYNGEERAKGNILERFSAQQFPDLHSELNLSSLELGDSALYFCASSVSGGTDEQFFGPGTRLTVL.

The chain is built from TRBV28 and TRBJ2-4; TRBD1 might be the D (6 bases). The CDR3 covers 20 residues. Trimming cost V 5 bases and J 4 bases, with 30 bases left between them. Germline V gene lookup returns CDR1 MDHEN and CDR2 SYDVKM. The CDR3 sequence: CASSPSTYDRNKEDKNIQYF. For the CDR3, the DNA is TGTGCCAGCAGTCCATCTACCTACGACAGGAATAAAGAAGATAAAAACATTCAGTACTTC.

In nucleotides, the CDR3 is TGTGCCAGCAGCGTAACAGGGGGTGGGAGTGAAAAACTGTTTTTT. Amino acid sequence: CASSVTGGGSEKLFF. The chain uses TRBV5-5 and TRBJ1-4; 8 positions agree with TRBD1. The germline V gene encodes CDR1 SGHKS and CDR2 YYEKEE (reference sequence). V lost 4 bases, J lost 7 bases, and 9 bases stayed unmatched. The CDR3 contains 15 residues.

The chain uses TRBV6-5 and TRBJ1-6; D is perhaps TRBD1 (5 bases). Germline values: CDR1 MNHEY, CDR2 SVGAGI. The CDR3 is made up of 13 amino acids. Trimming stripped 5 bases from V and 10 bases from J, with 12 bases between. The chain's CDR3 is CASSPPGVSPLHF. The CDR3 DNA sequence: TGTGCCAGCAGTCCGCCGGGGGTATCACCCCTCCACTTT.